This T cell receptor (beta chain) appears in the sequencing data of a study of shared clonotypes between healthy human individuals. Researchers drew on roughly 84 million PBMCs for genomic DNA from unsorted samples. As regards this clone: The sample holds other DNA sequences that translate to the same CDR3.

V was trimmed by 5 bases and J by 0 bases, leaving 8 bases between them. Germline values: CDR1 MNHNS, CDR2 SASEGT. The CDR3 sequence is 15 residues long. The method was immunoSEQ multiplex PCR; TCRdb's version includes in-frame clones alone and lacks a portion of them. The data show 520,000 or so clones, with around 74% seen just once and roughly 13% held by the top ten. The chain recombines TRBV6-1 with TRBJ2-6; tentatively, D is TRBD1 (5 bases). This TCR derives from a woman between 40 and 55 years old in good health. Some clones in this sample may be carry-over from other donors' samples. Sequenced sample: PBMCs. CDR3 loop: CASSPRGSGANVLTF. The CDR3 region has the DNA TGTGCCAGCAGTCCTAGGGGCTCTGGGGCCAACGTCCTGACTTTC.